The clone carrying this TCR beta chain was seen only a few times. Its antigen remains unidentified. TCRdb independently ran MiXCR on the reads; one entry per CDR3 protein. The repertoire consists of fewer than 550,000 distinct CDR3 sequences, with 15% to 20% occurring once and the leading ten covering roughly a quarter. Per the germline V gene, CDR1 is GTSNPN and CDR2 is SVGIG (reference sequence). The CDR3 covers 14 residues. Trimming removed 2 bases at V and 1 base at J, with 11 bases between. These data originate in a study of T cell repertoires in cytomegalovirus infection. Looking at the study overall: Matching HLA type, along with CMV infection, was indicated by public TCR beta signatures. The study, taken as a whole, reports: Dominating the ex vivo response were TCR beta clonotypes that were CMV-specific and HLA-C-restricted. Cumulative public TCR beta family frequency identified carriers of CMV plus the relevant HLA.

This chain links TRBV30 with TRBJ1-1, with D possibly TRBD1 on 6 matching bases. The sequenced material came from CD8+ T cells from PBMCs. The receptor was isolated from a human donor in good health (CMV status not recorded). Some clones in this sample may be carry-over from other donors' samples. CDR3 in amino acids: CAWSTTGSNTEAFF. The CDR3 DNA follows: TGTGCCTGGAGTACTACAGGGTCGAACACTGAAGCTTTCTTT.